The rows below give T cell receptor beta chains drawn from one sample of a study of response to subunit inactivated influenza vaccine. From the RT-PCR reads, TCRdb called clonotypes with MiXCR, one entry per CDR3 protein. Of more than 400,000 distinct CDR3 sequences detected, approximately 7.7% appear once; the ten largest clones hold under 15%. This material consisted of PBMCs from blood, taken about 24 months after vaccination. The receptors stem from a man aged 50 to 69 who received an inactivated influenza vaccine. Each CDR3 is given with its conserved first and last residue. The order of the fields is clone size, V gene, D gene, J gene, CDR3 DNA, CDR3 protein. D genes are given only for firm matches. Clone sizes are given selectively: once, few, many, or a class where the clone is expanded.

abundance: few
v_gene: TRBV29-1
d_gene: TRBD2
j_gene: TRBJ2-5
CDR3nt: TGCAGCGGGACCCATTCGACTAGCGGAAACCAAGAGACCCAGTACTTC
CDR3aa: CSGTHSTSGNQETQYF

abundance: many
v_gene: TRBV7-2
d_gene: .
j_gene: TRBJ2-6
CDR3nt: TGTGCCAGCAGCTCCCGGAAGTGGGGGGCCAACGTCCTGACTTTC
CDR3aa: CASSSRKWGANVLTF

abundance: many
v_gene: TRBV12-3/TRBV12-4
d_gene: .
j_gene: TRBJ1-5
CDR3nt: TGTGCCAGCAGTTATAGCAATCAGCCCCAGCATTTT
CDR3aa: CASSYSNQPQHF

abundance: few
v_gene: TRBV5-5
d_gene: .
j_gene: TRBJ1-1
CDR3nt: TGTGCCAGCAGCCCTTGGGGCCCGGCCAGGGGTAATACTGAAGCTTTCTTT
CDR3aa: CASSPWGPARGNTEAFF

abundance: many
v_gene: TRBV14
d_gene: .
j_gene: TRBJ2-3
CDR3nt: TGTGCCAGCAGCCGTGGGGGAGCGGTGGGAGATACGCAGTATTTT
CDR3aa: CASSRGGAVGDTQYF

abundance: many
v_gene: TRBV10-3
d_gene: TRBD2
j_gene: TRBJ2-1
CDR3nt: TGTGCCATCAGTGAGTCGATCATTAGCGGGAGAGGGCCCGATGAGCAGTTCTTC
CDR3aa: CAISESIISGRGPDEQFF

abundance: .
v_gene: TRBV27
d_gene: .
j_gene: TRBJ2-7
CDR3nt: TGTGCCAGCAGTTTGCCCGGGCGGAACTCCTACGAGCAGTACTTC
CDR3aa: CASSLPGRNSYEQYF

abundance: many
v_gene: TRBV18
d_gene: .
j_gene: TRBJ2-5
CDR3nt: TGTGCCAGCTCACCACCCTCCCTAGAGACCCAGTACTTC
CDR3aa: CASSPPSLETQYF

abundance: .
v_gene: TRBV12-3/TRBV12-4
d_gene: .
j_gene: TRBJ2-4
CDR3nt: TGTGCCAGCAGTTCGCAGCTTAGAGACATTCAGTACTTC
CDR3aa: CASSSQLRDIQYF

abundance: .
v_gene: TRBV27
d_gene: .
j_gene: TRBJ1-2
CDR3nt: TGTGCCAGCAGTTTAAGTGGAGACAACCCCTATGGCTACACCTTC
CDR3aa: CASSLSGDNPYGYTF

abundance: .
v_gene: TRBV20-1
d_gene: .
j_gene: TRBJ2-5
CDR3nt: TGCAGTGCTAGCTTTCAACTAGCCTCCCAAGAGACCCAGTACTTC
CDR3aa: CSASFQLASQETQYF

abundance: few
v_gene: TRBV20-1
d_gene: TRBD1
j_gene: TRBJ2-4
CDR3nt: TGCAGTGCTCAGGGGGACATTCAGTACTTC
CDR3aa: CSAQGDIQYF

abundance: few
v_gene: TRBV9
d_gene: TRBD2
j_gene: TRBJ2-1
CDR3nt: TGTGCCAGCAGGCGAAGCGGGGAACCTGGGAATGAGCAGTTCTTC
CDR3aa: CASRRSGEPGNEQFF

abundance: few
v_gene: TRBV5-1
d_gene: TRBD2
j_gene: TRBJ2-5
CDR3nt: TGCGCCAGCAGCTTGGGTCTTAGCGGGGGGTCCGAGGAGACCCAGTACTTC
CDR3aa: CASSLGLSGGSEETQYF

abundance: many
v_gene: TRBV12-3/TRBV12-4
d_gene: .
j_gene: TRBJ2-5
CDR3nt: TGTGCCAGCAGTCGGGCCGTACAAGAGACCCAGTACTTC
CDR3aa: CASSRAVQETQYF

abundance: few
v_gene: TRBV7-9
d_gene: TRBD2
j_gene: TRBJ2-7
CDR3nt: TGTGCCAGCAGCCCCCCCGGGCGGGAGAGCTCCTACGAGCAGTACTTC
CDR3aa: CASSPPGRESSYEQYF

abundance: many
v_gene: TRBV20-1
d_gene: .
j_gene: TRBJ1-6
CDR3nt: TGCAGTGCTAGAGATTGGACCTTGGGGCATAATTCACCCCTCCACTTT
CDR3aa: CSARDWTLGHNSPLHF

abundance: .
v_gene: TRBV29-1
d_gene: TRBD2
j_gene: TRBJ2-7
CDR3nt: TGCAGCGCAAAGGGACTAGCGGGCTTCTACGAGCAGTACTTC
CDR3aa: CSAKGLAGFYEQYF

abundance: .
v_gene: TRBV7-2
d_gene: TRBD2
j_gene: TRBJ2-5
CDR3nt: TGTGCCAGCAGCAAAGGAGGGACTAGCGGACAAGAGACCCAGTACTTC
CDR3aa: CASSKGGTSGQETQYF

abundance: .
v_gene: TRBV20-1
d_gene: TRBD1
j_gene: TRBJ2-7
CDR3nt: TGCAGTGCTAGACAGCGGACAGGGGGCGGCGAGCAGTACTTC
CDR3aa: CSARQRTGGGEQYF

abundance: many
v_gene: TRBV6-5
d_gene: TRBD1
j_gene: TRBJ2-7
CDR3nt: TGTGCCAGCAGTCCGGCGGACAGGCGATACTACTTC
CDR3aa: CASSPADRRYYF

abundance: .
v_gene: TRBV5-1
d_gene: TRBD2
j_gene: TRBJ2-2
CDR3nt: TGCGCCAGCAGCGGGGGACTAGCGGGAGTGATGACCGGGGAGCTGTTTTTT
CDR3aa: CASSGGLAGVMTGELFF

abundance: few
v_gene: TRBV7-9
d_gene: .
j_gene: TRBJ2-3
CDR3nt: TGTGCCAGCAGCTTAGGGGTATCGGACACAGATACGCAGTATTTT
CDR3aa: CASSLGVSDTDTQYF

abundance: few
v_gene: TRBV5-4
d_gene: .
j_gene: TRBJ2-1
CDR3nt: TGTGCCAGCAGCTTTTGGACTGGAACCTACAATGAGCAGTTCTTC
CDR3aa: CASSFWTGTYNEQFF

abundance: .
v_gene: TRBV5-1
d_gene: TRBD1
j_gene: TRBJ2-1
CDR3nt: TGCGCCAGCAGCGAACAGGGGGCGCGTTTAAATGAGCAGTTCTTC
CDR3aa: CASSEQGARLNEQFF

abundance: many
v_gene: TRBV7-9
d_gene: .
j_gene: TRBJ2-2
CDR3nt: TGTGCCAGCAGCCCCACAATCGACAAGCCAAACACCGGGGAGCTGTTTTTT
CDR3aa: CASSPTIDKPNTGELFF

abundance: .
v_gene: TRBV20-1
d_gene: .
j_gene: TRBJ2-7
CDR3nt: TGCAGTGTTCGTGTCGGGAGAGGCGAGCAGTACTTC
CDR3aa: CSVRVGRGEQYF

abundance: few
v_gene: TRBV5-5
d_gene: .
j_gene: TRBJ2-2
CDR3nt: TGTGCCAGCAGCTTGGAACACAGGGAGGGTAACACCGGGGAGCTGTTTTTT
CDR3aa: CASSLEHREGNTGELFF

abundance: .
v_gene: TRBV4-2
d_gene: TRBD2
j_gene: TRBJ2-1
CDR3nt: TGTGCCAGCAGCCAAGGTCCCCCCAGCGGGGGAAGTAATGAGCAGTTCTTC
CDR3aa: CASSQGPPSGGSNEQFF

abundance: few
v_gene: TRBV20-1
d_gene: TRBD1
j_gene: TRBJ2-1
CDR3nt: TGCAGTGCTAGGAATCCGGGACAGGGGTCAGTTGAGCAGTTCTTC
CDR3aa: CSARNPGQGSVEQFF

abundance: few
v_gene: TRBV19
d_gene: .
j_gene: TRBJ2-3
CDR3nt: TGTGCCAGTAGTTCCGGACCGTTATCAGCCGCAGATACGCAGTATTTT
CDR3aa: CASSSGPLSAADTQYF

abundance: .
v_gene: TRBV4-1
d_gene: TRBD2
j_gene: TRBJ2-3
CDR3nt: TGCGCCAGCAGCCTCTCCAGGACTAGCGGGAGCACAGATACGCAGTATTTT
CDR3aa: CASSLSRTSGSTDTQYF

abundance: few
v_gene: TRBV5-1
d_gene: .
j_gene: TRBJ1-3
CDR3nt: TGCGCCAGCATGCTCGGACAGCACTCTGGAAACACCATATATTTT
CDR3aa: CASMLGQHSGNTIYF

abundance: many
v_gene: TRBV12-3/TRBV12-4
d_gene: TRBD2
j_gene: TRBJ2-2
CDR3nt: TGTGCCAGCAGTTCTGGCGGGAGTTTGGGCGGGGAGCTGTTTTTT
CDR3aa: CASSSGGSLGGELFF

abundance: many
v_gene: TRBV6-2/TRBV6-3
d_gene: .
j_gene: TRBJ2-5
CDR3nt: TGTGCCAGCAGTTACAGGGCGATGGAGACCCAGTACTTC
CDR3aa: CASSYRAMETQYF

abundance: .
v_gene: TRBV20-1
d_gene: .
j_gene: TRBJ2-7
CDR3nt: TGCAGTGCGGGCGAGATTCGGGGGCGCTCCTACGAGCAGTACTTC
CDR3aa: CSAGEIRGRSYEQYF

abundance: many
v_gene: TRBV5-1
d_gene: .
j_gene: TRBJ2-7
CDR3nt: TGCGCCAGCAGCTTGGGACCTCTAGCCTACGAGCAGTACTTC
CDR3aa: CASSLGPLAYEQYF

abundance: .
v_gene: TRBV28
d_gene: TRBD1
j_gene: TRBJ2-7
CDR3nt: TGTGCCAGCGGGACAGAGTCCTACGAGCAGTACTTC
CDR3aa: CASGTESYEQYF

abundance: few
v_gene: TRBV20-1
d_gene: .
j_gene: TRBJ2-1
CDR3nt: TGCAGTGCTAGTTATCGCTCCTACAATGAGCAGTTCTTC
CDR3aa: CSASYRSYNEQFF

abundance: few
v_gene: TRBV24-1
d_gene: .
j_gene: TRBJ1-2
CDR3nt: TGTGCCACCAGTGATCTCGAACGTAAATTCACCTTC
CDR3aa: CATSDLERKFTF

abundance: few
v_gene: TRBV19
d_gene: TRBD1
j_gene: TRBJ2-4
CDR3nt: TGTGCCAGTAGTCCACAGGGGTTGGAAGAGCAGTACTTC
CDR3aa: CASSPQGLEEQYF

abundance: many
v_gene: TRBV12-3/TRBV12-4
d_gene: .
j_gene: TRBJ1-3
CDR3nt: TGTGCCAGCAGTCATACCGCCCCTGGAAACACCATATATTTT
CDR3aa: CASSHTAPGNTIYF

abundance: many
v_gene: TRBV4-1
d_gene: .
j_gene: TRBJ2-4
CDR3nt: TGCGCCAGCAGCCAAACCCGGGTACAGGGATCCCCAAAGAACATTCAGTACTTC
CDR3aa: CASSQTRVQGSPKNIQYF

abundance: few
v_gene: TRBV6-5
d_gene: .
j_gene: TRBJ1-1
CDR3nt: TGTGCCAGCAGTTACATCGACAGTGCCACTGAAGCTTTCTTT
CDR3aa: CASSYIDSATEAFF

abundance: .
v_gene: TRBV4-1
d_gene: .
j_gene: TRBJ1-6
CDR3nt: TGCGCCAGCAGCCAGCAGGGTAGTTCACCCCTCCACTTT
CDR3aa: CASSQQGSSPLHF

abundance: .
v_gene: TRBV7-2
d_gene: TRBD2
j_gene: TRBJ2-4
CDR3nt: TGTGCCAGCAGCCGGTCGGCGGGGGATCGGAAAAACATTCAGTACTTC
CDR3aa: CASSRSAGDRKNIQYF

abundance: .
v_gene: TRBV11-2
d_gene: .
j_gene: TRBJ1-2
CDR3nt: TGTGCCAGCAGCTTAAATCCGATTTTGGTCACCTTC
CDR3aa: CASSLNPILVTF

abundance: .
v_gene: TRBV4-3
d_gene: TRBD1
j_gene: TRBJ1-1
CDR3nt: TGCGCCAGCAGCCAAGAAGCAGGGGGCACTGAAGCTTTCTTT
CDR3aa: CASSQEAGGTEAFF

abundance: .
v_gene: TRBV9
d_gene: .
j_gene: TRBJ2-7
CDR3nt: TGTGCCAGCAGCCCCGGGACTCGCAGCTACGAGCAGTACTTC
CDR3aa: CASSPGTRSYEQYF

abundance: few
v_gene: TRBV6-2/TRBV6-3
d_gene: .
j_gene: TRBJ2-5
CDR3nt: TGTGCCAGCAGACGGGGTCTTTGGATACAGACCCAGTACTTC
CDR3aa: CASRRGLWIQTQYF

abundance: many
v_gene: TRBV20-1
d_gene: .
j_gene: TRBJ2-7
CDR3nt: TGCAGTGCTAGAGCCGGGGCGGCCTACGAGCAGTACTTC
CDR3aa: CSARAGAAYEQYF

abundance: .
v_gene: TRBV5-1
d_gene: TRBD1
j_gene: TRBJ2-5
CDR3nt: TGCGCCAGCAGCCACACAGGGGTCCAAGAGACCCAGTACTTC
CDR3aa: CASSHTGVQETQYF

abundance: few
v_gene: TRBV20-1
d_gene: TRBD2
j_gene: TRBJ2-3
CDR3nt: TGCAGTGCTAAAGGGACTAGCGGAGATACGCAGTATTTT
CDR3aa: CSAKGTSGDTQYF